This T cell receptor beta chain derives from a study of CXCR3-negative and CXCR3-positive naive CD8 T cells (dated by TCRdb to the late 2010s). A note on the overall study: Roughly 150 million TRB reads were obtained in total, roughly 1.5 +/- 0.3 million reads per library. The diversity and physicochemical repertoire analyses included ten to eleven donors pooled from two independent experiments. The TRBV-TRBJ cluster analysis covered naive subsets from about 5 donors and memory cells from 3 donors. Overall results and qualifications from the work: Freshly isolated PBMCs were used for most assays because CXCR3 expression went down partially after cryopreservation. Because surface CD5, which has been linked to self-reactivity in mice, was comparable between naive subsets, TCR interaction strength was also inferred from TRB CDR3 physicochemical properties. TRB CDR3s from CXCR3-positive naive cells showed higher hydrophobicity (lower Kidera factor 4), lower energy, and higher strength and volume indices than CXCR3-negative naive cells. TRBV-TRBJ usage was similar between naive CXCR3-negative and CXCR3-positive cells from the same donor, while memory cells showed distinct patterns. Comparably high repertoire diversity was found in both naive subsets, whereas much lower repertoire diversity was found in memory CD8+ T cells.

A note on this clonotype: The specificity of this receptor is unknown.

The CDR3, from cysteine to phenylalanine, totals 15 residues. DNA is not on record. CDR1 and CDR2 are drawn from the germline V gene: SGHRS, YFSETQ. For each CD8+ T cell subset, flow sorting was done in triplicate, and some 300,000 cells per subset went directly into RLT lysis buffer. Naive CD8+ T cells were defined stringently as CD45RO-CCR7+CD27+CD95- to exclude memory contaminants. Using standard density gradient centrifugation, peripheral blood mononuclear cells were isolated from buffy coats. Naive CXCR3-negative and CXCR3-positive CD8+ T cells were flow-sorted on a FACSAria III. An RNeasy Mini Kit was used to extract total RNA from the sorted cells. For sequencing, a NextSeq 550 was employed. The Human TCR Profiling Kit (MiLaboratory) was used to prepare UMI-labeled 5' RACE TRB cDNA libraries. cDNA synthesis used the entire amount of extracted RNA, and PCR amplification then used the entire amount of cDNA produced. Libraries were prepared in parallel with an identical number of PCR cycles. The study's processing was this. About 50,000 +/- 9,200 unique UMI-labeled TRB cDNA molecules per library were extracted with MIGEC and MiXCR, with at least two reads per UMI required. An average of roughly 40,000 +/- 10,000 functional in-frame TRB CDR3 nucleotide clonotypes without stop codons was found per library. After downsampling to 5000 UMI-labeled TRB molecules per sample, diversity metrics such as normalized Shannon-Wiener and Chao1 were calculated in VDJtools. VDJtools computed clonotype-size-weighted physicochemical properties of the central five CDR3 residues: interaction energy, strength, volume and Kidera factor 4. The reads underwent TCRdb reprocessing, giving one record for each CDR3 protein sequence and no DNA. In this record, the V and J calls reflect TCRdb's handling and not the investigators' own analysis. This sample's listing comprises roughly 89,000 distinct CDR3 sequences. In total, the top ten clones hold over 1.5% of the sample.

The chain is made from TRBV5-1 and TRBJ2-1; lacking DNA, the TRBD1 call made by TCRdb goes unchecked. This TCR was recovered from a human donor in good health. Some clones in this sample may be carry-over from other donors' samples. Sample: naive CXCR3- CD8+ T cells from blood. This sample's cell subset or site label indicates: CD45RO-CCR7+CD27+CD95- naive CD8+ T cells lacking CXCR3 (TNR3-). For the CDR3, the sequence is CASSPGQGGVNEQFF.